Presented here are 5 T cell receptor beta chains from one specimen sequenced in a study of T-cell reconstitution after alpha-beta-depleted transplantation in children. Library preparation (for TCRbeta) was performed with unique molecular identifiers. MiXCR, applied by TCRdb to the PCR reads, yields one record per CDR3 protein. Of roughly 240,000 distinct CDR3 sequences in the sample, roughly 8.2% were seen once. The sample consisted of PBMCs, mostly from graft donor cells, taken 180 days after TCRalphabeta/CD19-depleted stem cell transplant. The receptors stem from a male patient aged 10-17 years who had a stem cell transplant for acute lymphoblastic leukemia, so the T cells may come from the graft donor.

This clonotype was seen many times. The genes are TRBV21-1 and TRBJ1-1. TRBV21-1 is tagged as a pseudogene. This CDR3 has 18 amino acids. The CDR3 nucleotides are TGTGCCAGCAGCACTGGGAGGGGGGCTAGGCCGTTGGGCACTGAAGCTTTCTTT. It specifies CASSTGRGARPLGTEAFF.

The chain employs TRBV28 and TRBJ1-4, with D uncertain. Trimming took off 5 bases at V and 5 bases at J, with 12 bases between the two ends. In germline, CDR1 is MDHEN, CDR2 SYDVKM. This CDR3 region has 14 residues. Here the CDR3 reads CASSAPVTNEKLFF. CDR3 sequence (DNA): TGTGCCAGCAGTGCTCCAGTTACCAATGAAAAACTGTTTTTT.

This chain uses TRBV11-2 with TRBJ2-7; no firm D call. The CDR3 is 13 residues long. V gave up 8 bases and J gave up 1 base, with 12 bases separating them. Germline CDR1 is SGHAT and CDR2 is FQNNGV. As DNA, the CDR3 is TGTGCCAGCCGGGCGAGCCCTTCCTACGAGCAGTACTTC. This sequence encodes CASRASPSYEQYF.

The chain is built from TRBV6-2 or TRBV6-3 and TRBJ1-3; no clear D gene. The V gene's germline CDR1 is MNHEY and CDR2 SVGEGT. Deletions cut 5 bases from V and 0 bases from J, with 11 bases between. The CDR3 extends over 15 amino acids. CDR3: CASSRDGFSGNTIYF. CDR3 coding DNA: TGTGCCAGCAGTCGCGACGGCTTCTCTGGAAACACCATATATTTT.

There are many counts of this clonotype. The chain joins TRBV7-2 to TRBJ1-2; a possible D gene is TRBD1 (5 bases). The V gene's germline CDR1 is SGHTA and CDR2 FQGNSA. Trimming removed 5 bases from V and 4 bases from J, with 11 bases in between. This CDR3 has 13 residues. In DNA form, the CDR3 reads TGTGCCAGCAGCACCCGGGACTTCTATGGCTACACCTTC. It is translated as CASSTRDFYGYTF. The variable domain in full, with the rest retrieved from reference TRBV7-2 and TRBJ1-2, is GAGVSQSPSNKVTEKGKDVELRCDPISGHTALYWYRQSLGQGLEFLIYFQGNSAPDKSGLPSDRFSAERTGGSVSTLTIQRTQQEDSAVYLCASSTRDFYGYTFGSGTRLTVV.